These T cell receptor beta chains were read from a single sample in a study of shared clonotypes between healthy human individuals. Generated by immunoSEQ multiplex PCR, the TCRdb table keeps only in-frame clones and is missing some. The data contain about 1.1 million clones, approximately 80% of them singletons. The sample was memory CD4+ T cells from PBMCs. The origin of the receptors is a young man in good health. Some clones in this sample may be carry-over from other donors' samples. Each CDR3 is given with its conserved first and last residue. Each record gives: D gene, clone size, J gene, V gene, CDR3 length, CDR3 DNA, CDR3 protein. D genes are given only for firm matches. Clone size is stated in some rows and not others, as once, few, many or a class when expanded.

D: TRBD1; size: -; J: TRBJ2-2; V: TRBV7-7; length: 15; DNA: TGTGCCAGCAGCCGCGGACAGGGTGCCACCGGGGAGCTGTTTTTT; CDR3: CASSRGQGATGELFF
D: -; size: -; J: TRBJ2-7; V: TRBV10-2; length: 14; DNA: TGCGCCAGTAGCCCCGGGACTCGGCCCTACGAGCAGTACTTC; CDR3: CASSPGTRPYEQYF
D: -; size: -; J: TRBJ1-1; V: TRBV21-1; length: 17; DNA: TGTGCCAGCAGCAAAATGGCGGGGGACCGATGGTCCACTGAAGCTTTCTTT; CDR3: CASSKMAGDRWSTEAFF
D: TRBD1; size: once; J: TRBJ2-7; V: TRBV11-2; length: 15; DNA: TGTGCCAGCAGCTTAGATCGGGGACAGAGTTACGAGCAGTACTTC; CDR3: CASSLDRGQSYEQYF
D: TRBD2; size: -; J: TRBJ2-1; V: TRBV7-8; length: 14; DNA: TGTGCCAGCAGCCCCCGGGGACTAGGAAATGAGCAGTTCTTC; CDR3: CASSPRGLGNEQFF
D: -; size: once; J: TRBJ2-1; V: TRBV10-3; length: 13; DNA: TGTGCCATCAGTGACCGCGACCGGGACCCCCAGTTCTTC; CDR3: CAISDRDRDPQFF
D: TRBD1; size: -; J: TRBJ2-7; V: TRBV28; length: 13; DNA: TGTGCCAGCGCACCGGGACAGGGTGGGAAGCAGTACTTC; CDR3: CASAPGQGGKQYF
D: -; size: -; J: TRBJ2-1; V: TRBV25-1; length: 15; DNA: TGTGCCAGCACCCCCGTGTTAGCGTTATACAATGAGCAGTTCTTC; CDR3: CASTPVLALYNEQFF
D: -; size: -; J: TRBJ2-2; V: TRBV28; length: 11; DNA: TGTGCCAGCAGCTGGGCCGGGGAGCTGTTTTTT; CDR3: CASSWAGELFF
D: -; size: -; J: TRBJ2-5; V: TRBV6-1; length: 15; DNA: TGTGCCAGCAAAGGAGGGGGAGGAGGCCAAGAGACCCAGTACTTC; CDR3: CASKGGGGGQETQYF
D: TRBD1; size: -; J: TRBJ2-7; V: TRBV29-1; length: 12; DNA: TGCAGCGCTCAGGGACAGGCTACCGCGCAGTACTTC; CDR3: CSAQGQATAQYF
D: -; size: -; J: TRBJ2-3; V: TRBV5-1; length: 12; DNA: TGCGCCAGCAGCCCCCTGTCAGATACGCAGTATTTT; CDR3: CASSPLSDTQYF
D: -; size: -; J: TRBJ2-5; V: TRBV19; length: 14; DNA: TGTGCCAGTAGTTGGGGGGCCCGACAAGAGACCCAGTACTTC; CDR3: CASSWGARQETQYF
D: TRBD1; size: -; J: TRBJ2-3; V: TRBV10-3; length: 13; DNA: TGTGCCATCATGGGACAGGACACAGATACGCAGTATTTT; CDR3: CAIMGQDTDTQYF
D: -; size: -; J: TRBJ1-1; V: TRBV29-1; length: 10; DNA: TGCAGCGTCGCTCGCACTGAAGCTTTCTTT; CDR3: CSVARTEAFF
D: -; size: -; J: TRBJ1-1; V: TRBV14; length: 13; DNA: TGTGCCAGCAGCCAAATCAGGGGCACTGAAGCTTTCTTT; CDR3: CASSQIRGTEAFF
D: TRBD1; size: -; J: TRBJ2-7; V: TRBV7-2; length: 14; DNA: TGTGCCAGCAGCGCTTACAGGGGAACAGACGAGCAGTACTTC; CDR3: CASSAYRGTDEQYF
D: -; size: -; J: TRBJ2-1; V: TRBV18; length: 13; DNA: TGTGCCAGCTCACCCGGGCTTTACAATGAGCAGTTCTTC; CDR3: CASSPGLYNEQFF
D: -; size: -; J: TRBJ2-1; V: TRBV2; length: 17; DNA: TGTGCCAGCAGTGCCAACGCTCCCCCCAGGTCCTACAATGAGCAGTTCTTC; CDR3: CASSANAPPRSYNEQFF
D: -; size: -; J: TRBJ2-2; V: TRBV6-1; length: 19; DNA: TGTGCCAGCAGTGCCCTAGGGGGAGGAACAGGGCGGGACACCGGGGAGCTGTTTTTT; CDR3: CASSALGGGTGRDTGELFF
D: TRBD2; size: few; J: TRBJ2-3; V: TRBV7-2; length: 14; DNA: TGTGCCAGCAGCCCGGGACTATCCACAGATACGCAGTATTTT; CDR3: CASSPGLSTDTQYF
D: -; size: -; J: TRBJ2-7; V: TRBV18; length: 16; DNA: TGTGCCAGCTCACCACCGTCGGCAGGCAGCTCCTACGAGCAGTACTTC; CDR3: CASSPPSAGSSYEQYF
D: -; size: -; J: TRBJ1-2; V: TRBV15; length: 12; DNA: TGTGCCACCAGCAGAGATTTATATGGCTACACCTTC; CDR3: CATSRDLYGYTF
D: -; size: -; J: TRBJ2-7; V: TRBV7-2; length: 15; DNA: TGTGCCAGCAGCTTAGCCCCAGGGGTCCTGAGCGAGCAGTACTTC; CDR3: CASSLAPGVLSEQYF
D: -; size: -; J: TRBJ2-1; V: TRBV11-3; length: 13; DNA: TGTGCCAGCAGCTCACACGTTACCAATGAGCAGTTCTTC; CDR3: CASSSHVTNEQFF
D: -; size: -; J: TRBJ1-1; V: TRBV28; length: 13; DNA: TGTGCCAGCAGTCCCCCGGGAGGGACTAGTGCTTTCTTT; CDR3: CASSPPGGTSAFF
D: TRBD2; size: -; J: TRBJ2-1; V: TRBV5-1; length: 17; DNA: TGCGCCAGCAGCTTGAAACTAGCGGGAGGAGTCCTCAATGAGCAGTTCTTC; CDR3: CASSLKLAGGVLNEQFF
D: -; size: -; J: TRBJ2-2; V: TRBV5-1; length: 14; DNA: TGCGCCAGCAGCTTGGCCGCGGCAAACGGGGAGCTGTTTTTT; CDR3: CASSLAAANGELFF
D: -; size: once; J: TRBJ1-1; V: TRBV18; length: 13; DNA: TGTGCCAGCTCACCAACACTGAACACTGAAGCTTTCTTT; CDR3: CASSPTLNTEAFF
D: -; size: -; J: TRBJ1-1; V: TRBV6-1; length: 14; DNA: TGTGCCAGCATAACAGGGAGGATTGGCACTGAAGCTTTCTTT; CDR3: CASITGRIGTEAFF
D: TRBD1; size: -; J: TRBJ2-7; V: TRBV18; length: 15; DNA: TGTGCCAGCCCACCAACCGGGACAGACTCCTACGAGCAGTACTTC; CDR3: CASPPTGTDSYEQYF
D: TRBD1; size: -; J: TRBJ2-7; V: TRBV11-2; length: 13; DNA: TGTGCCAGCAGCTCGGGACAGGGGAACGAGCAGTACTTC; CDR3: CASSSGQGNEQYF
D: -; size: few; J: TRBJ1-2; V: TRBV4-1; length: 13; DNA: TGCGCCAGCAGCCCGAGAATTTTCGGAGGCTACACCTTC; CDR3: CASSPRIFGGYTF
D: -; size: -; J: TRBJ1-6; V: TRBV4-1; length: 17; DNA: TGCGCCAGCAGCCAAGGATTAACGCGGGGTTATAATTCACCCCTCCACTTT; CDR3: CASSQGLTRGYNSPLHF
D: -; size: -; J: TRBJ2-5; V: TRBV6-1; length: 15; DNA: TGTGCCAGCAGTACCTTCGGACGGGTTCAAGAGACCCAGTACTTC; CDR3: CASSTFGRVQETQYF
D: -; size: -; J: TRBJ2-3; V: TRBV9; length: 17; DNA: TGTGCCAGCAGCGTTACTCCGGGACCCCCTTTTCCAGATACGCAGTATTTT; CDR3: CASSVTPGPPFPDTQYF